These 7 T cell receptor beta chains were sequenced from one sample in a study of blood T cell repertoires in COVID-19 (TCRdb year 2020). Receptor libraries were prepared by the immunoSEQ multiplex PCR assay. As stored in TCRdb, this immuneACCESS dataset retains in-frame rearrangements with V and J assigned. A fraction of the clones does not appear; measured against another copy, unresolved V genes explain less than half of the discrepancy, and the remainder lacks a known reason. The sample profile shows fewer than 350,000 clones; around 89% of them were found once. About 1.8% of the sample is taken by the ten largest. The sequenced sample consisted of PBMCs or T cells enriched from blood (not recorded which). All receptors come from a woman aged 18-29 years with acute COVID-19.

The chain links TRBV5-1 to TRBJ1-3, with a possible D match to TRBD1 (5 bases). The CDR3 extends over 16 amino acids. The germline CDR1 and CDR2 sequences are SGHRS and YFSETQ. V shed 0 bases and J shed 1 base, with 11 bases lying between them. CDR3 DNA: TGCGCCAGCAGCTTGGTACAGGTATCGTCTGGAAACACCATATATTTT. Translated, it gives CASSLVQVSSGNTIYF.

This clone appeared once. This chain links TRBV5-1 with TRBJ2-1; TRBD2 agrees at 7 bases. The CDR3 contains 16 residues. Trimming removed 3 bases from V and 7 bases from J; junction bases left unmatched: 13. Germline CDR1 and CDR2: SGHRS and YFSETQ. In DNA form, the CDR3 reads TGCGCCAGCAGCTCTACGTCTAGCGGAATCGGAAATGAGCAGTTCTTC. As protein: CASSSTSSGIGNEQFF.

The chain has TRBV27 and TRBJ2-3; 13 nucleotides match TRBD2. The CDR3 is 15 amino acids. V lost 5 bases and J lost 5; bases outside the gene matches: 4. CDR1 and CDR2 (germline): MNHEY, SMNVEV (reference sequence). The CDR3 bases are TGTGCCAGCAGTGCGGGACTAGCGGGAAGAGATACGCAGTATTTT. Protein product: CASSAGLAGRDTQYF.

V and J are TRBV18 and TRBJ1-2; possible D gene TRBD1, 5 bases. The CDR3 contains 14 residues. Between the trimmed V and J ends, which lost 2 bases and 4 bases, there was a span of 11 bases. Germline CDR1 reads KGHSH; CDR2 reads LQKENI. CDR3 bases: TGTGCCAGCTCACCAGCGACAGTGGGCTATGGCTACACCTTC. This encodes CASSPATVGYGYTF. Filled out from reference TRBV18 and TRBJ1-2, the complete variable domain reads NAGVMQNPRHLVRRRGQEARLRCSPMKGHSHVYWYRQLPEEGLKFMVYLQKENIIDESGMPKERFSAEFPKEGPSILRIQQVVRGDSAAYFCASSPATVGYGYTFGSGTRLTVV.

As DNA, the CDR3 is TGTGCCAGCACCCGGACTAGCGGGAGAAACGAGCAGTACTTC. Protein sequence: CASTRTSGRNEQYF. The chain couples TRBV28 to TRBJ2-7; TRBD2 matches 13 bases. Per the germline V gene, CDR1 is MDHEN and CDR2 is SYDVKM. Trimming cost V 7 bases and J 5 bases; bases outside gene matches: 5. The CDR3 extends over 14 amino acids.

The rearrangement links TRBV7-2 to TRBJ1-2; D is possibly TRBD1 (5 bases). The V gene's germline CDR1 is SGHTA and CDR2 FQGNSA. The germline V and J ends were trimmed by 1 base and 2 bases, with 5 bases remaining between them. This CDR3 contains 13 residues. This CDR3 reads CASSLGTNYGYTF. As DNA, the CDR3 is TGTGCCAGCAGCTTAGGGACAAACTATGGCTACACCTTC.

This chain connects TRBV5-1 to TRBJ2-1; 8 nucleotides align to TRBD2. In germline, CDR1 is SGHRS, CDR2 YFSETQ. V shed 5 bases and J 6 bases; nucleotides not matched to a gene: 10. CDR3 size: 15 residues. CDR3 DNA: TGCGCCAGCAGTGCGGGGGGACTAGAGCGCAATGAGCAGTTCTTC. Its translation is CASSAGGLERNEQFF.